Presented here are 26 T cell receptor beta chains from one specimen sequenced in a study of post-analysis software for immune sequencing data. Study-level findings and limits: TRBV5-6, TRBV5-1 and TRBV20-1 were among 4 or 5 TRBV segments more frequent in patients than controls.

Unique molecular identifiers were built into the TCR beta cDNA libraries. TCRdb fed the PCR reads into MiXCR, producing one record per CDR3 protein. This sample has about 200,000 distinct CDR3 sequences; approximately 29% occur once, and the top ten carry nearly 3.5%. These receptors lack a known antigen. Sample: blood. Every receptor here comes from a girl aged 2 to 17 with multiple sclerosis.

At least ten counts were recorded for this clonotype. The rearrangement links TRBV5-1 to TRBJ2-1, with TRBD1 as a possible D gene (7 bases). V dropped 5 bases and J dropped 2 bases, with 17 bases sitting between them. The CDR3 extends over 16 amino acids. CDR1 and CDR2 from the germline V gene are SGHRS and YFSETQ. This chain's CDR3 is CASRLGAGGTYNEQFF. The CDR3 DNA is TGCGCCAGCAGACTTGGGGCAGGGGGGACCTACAATGAGCAGTTCTTC.

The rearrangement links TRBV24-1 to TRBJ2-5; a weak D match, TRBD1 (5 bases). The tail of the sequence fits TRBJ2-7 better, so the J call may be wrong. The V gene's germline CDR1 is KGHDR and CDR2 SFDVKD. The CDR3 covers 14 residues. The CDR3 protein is CATSGGGAVYEQYF. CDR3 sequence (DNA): TGTGCCACCAGTGGAGGTGGGGCGGTCTACGAGCAGTACTTC.

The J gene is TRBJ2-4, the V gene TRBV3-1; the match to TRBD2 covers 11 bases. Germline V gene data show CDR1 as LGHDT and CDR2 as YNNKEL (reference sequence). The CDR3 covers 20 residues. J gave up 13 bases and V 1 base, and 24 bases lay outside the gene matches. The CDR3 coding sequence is TGTGCCAGCAGCCAAGCGCTAGCGGGGGGATCCGAGATAAGATACAATGAGCAGTACTTC. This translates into CASSQALAGGSEIRYNEQYF.

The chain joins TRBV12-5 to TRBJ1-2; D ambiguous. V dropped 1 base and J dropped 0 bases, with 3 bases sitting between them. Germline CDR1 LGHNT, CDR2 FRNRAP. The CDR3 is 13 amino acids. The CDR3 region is CASGLGTNYGYTF. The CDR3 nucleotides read TGTGCTAGTGGTTTGGGGACTAACTATGGCTACACCTTC.

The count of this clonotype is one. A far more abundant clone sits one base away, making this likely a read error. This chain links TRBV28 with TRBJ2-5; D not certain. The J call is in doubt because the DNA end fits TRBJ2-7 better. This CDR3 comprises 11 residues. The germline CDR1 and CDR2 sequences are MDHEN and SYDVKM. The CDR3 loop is CTSSSEYEQYF. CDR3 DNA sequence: TGTACCAGCAGTTCCGAATACGAGCAGTACTTC.

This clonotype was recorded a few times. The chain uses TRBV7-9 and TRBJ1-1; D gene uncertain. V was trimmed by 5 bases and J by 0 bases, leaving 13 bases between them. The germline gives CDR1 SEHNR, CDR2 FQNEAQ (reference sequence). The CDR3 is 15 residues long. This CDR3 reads CASSRRVMVNTEAFF. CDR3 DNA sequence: TGTGCCAGCAGCCGGAGGGTGATGGTGAACACTGAAGCTTTCTTT.

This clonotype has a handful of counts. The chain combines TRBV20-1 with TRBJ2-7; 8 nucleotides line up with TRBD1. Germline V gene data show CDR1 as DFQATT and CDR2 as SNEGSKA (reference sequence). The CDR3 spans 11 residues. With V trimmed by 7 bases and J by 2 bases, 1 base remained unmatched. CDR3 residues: CSGTGTYEQYF. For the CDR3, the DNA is TGCAGTGGGACAGGGACCTACGAGCAGTACTTC.

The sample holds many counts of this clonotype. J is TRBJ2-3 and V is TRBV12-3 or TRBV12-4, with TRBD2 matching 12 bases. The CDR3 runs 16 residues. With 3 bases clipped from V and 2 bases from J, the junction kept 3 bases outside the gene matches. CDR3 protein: CASSFASGGDTDTQYF. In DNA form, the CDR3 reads TGTGCCAGCAGTTTCGCTAGCGGGGGGGACACAGATACGCAGTATTTT.

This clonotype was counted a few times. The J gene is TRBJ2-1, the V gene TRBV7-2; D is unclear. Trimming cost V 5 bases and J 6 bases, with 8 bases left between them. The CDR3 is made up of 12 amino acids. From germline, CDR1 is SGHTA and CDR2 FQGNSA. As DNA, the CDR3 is TGTGCCAGCAGCCTTTGGACCAATGAGCAGTTCTTC. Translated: CASSLWTNEQFF.

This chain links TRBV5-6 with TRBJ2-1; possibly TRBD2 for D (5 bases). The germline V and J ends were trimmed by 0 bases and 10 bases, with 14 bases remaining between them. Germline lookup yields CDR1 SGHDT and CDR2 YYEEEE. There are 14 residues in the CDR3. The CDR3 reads CASSLVRGAEEQFF. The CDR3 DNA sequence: TGTGCCAGCAGCTTGGTCCGGGGAGCGGAGGAGCAGTTCTTC.

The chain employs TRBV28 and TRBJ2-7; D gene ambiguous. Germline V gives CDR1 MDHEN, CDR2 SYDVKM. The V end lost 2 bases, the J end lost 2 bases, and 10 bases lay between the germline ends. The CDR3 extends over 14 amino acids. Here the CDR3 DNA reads TGTGCCAGCAGTTTAACCTGGGCCACCTACGAGCAGTACTTC. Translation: CASSLTWATYEQYF.

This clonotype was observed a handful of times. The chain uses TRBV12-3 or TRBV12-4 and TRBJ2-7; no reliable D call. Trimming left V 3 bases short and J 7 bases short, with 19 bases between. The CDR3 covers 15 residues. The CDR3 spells CASSLIPRSYNEQYF. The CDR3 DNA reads TGTGCCAGCAGTTTGATCCCCCGCTCCTACAATGAGCAGTACTTC.

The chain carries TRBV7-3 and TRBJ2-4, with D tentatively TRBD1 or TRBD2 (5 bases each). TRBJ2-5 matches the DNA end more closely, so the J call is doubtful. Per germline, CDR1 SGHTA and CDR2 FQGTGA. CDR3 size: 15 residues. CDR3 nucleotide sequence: TGTGCCAGCAGTCAAGGGTGGGGGAACCAAGAGACCCAGTACTTC. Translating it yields CASSQGWGNQETQYF.

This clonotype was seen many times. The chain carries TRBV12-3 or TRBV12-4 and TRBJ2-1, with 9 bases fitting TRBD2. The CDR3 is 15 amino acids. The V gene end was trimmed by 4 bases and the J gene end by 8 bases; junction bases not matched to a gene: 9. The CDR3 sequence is CASSWGLAGEDEQFF. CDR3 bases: TGTGCCAGCAGTTGGGGACTAGCAGGTGAGGATGAGCAGTTCTTC.

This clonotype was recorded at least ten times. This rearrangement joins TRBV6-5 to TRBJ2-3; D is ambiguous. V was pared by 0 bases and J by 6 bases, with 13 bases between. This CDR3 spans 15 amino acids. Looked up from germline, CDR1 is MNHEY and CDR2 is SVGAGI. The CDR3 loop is CASSYSHSRRDTQYF. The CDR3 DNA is TGTGCCAGCAGTTACTCCCACTCACGACGCGATACGCAGTATTTT.

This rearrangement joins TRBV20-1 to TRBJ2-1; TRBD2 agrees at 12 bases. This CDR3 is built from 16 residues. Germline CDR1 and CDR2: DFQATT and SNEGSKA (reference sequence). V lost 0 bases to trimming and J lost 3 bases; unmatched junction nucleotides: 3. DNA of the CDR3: TGCAGTGCTAGAGATACACTAGCGGGGGGCTACAATGAGCAGTTCTTC. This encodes CSARDTLAGGYNEQFF.

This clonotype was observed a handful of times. The CDR3 DNA sequence: TGTGCCATCAGTGAGTCCGGGACACGGGGCGAAAAACTGTTTTTT. This translates into CAISESGTRGEKLFF. The chain joins TRBV10-3 to TRBJ1-4; a weak D match, TRBD1 (6 bases). V was pared by 0 bases and J by 8 bases, with 13 bases between. The CDR3 is made up of 15 amino acids. Germline CDR1 is ENHRY and CDR2 is SYGVKD.

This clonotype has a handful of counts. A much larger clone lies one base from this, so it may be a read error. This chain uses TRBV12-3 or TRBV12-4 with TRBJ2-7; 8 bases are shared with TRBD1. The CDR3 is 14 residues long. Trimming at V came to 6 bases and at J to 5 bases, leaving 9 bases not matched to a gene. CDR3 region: CASSFRQGLHEQYF. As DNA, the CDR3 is TGTGCCAGCAGCTTCAGACAGGGGTTGCACGAGCAGTACTTC.

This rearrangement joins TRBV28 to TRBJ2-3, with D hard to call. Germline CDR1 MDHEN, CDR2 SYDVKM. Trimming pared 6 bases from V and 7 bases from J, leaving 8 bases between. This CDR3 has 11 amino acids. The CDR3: CASREYYTQYF. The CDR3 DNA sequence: TGTGCCAGCAGAGAGTACTATACGCAGTATTTT.

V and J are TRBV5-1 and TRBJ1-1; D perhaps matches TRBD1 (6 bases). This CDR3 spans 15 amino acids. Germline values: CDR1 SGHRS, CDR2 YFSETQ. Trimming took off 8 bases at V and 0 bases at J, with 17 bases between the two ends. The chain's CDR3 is CASSPPGQMNTEAFF. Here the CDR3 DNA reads TGCGCCAGTAGCCCGCCGGGACAAATGAACACTGAAGCTTTCTTT. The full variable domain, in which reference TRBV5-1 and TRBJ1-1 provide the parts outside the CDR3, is KAGVTQTPRYLIKTRGQQVTLSCSPISGHRSVSWYQQTPGQGLQFLFEYFSETQRNKGNFPGRFSGRQFSNSRSEMNVSTLELGDSALYLCASSPPGQMNTEAFFGQGTRLTVV.

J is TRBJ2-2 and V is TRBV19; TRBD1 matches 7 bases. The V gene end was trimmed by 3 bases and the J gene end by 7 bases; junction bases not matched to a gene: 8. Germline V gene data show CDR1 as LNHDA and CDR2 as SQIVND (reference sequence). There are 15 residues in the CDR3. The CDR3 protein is CASSIPGQLIGELFF. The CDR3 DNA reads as TGTGCCAGTAGTATCCCGGGACAGCTAATCGGGGAGCTGTTTTTT.

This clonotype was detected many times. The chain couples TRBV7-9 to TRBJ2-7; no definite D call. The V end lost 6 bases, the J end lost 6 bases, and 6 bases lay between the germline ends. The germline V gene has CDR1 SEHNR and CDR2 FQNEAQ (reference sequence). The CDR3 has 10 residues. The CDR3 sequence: CASSGSEQYF. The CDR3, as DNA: TGTGCCAGCAGTGGTAGCGAGCAGTACTTC.

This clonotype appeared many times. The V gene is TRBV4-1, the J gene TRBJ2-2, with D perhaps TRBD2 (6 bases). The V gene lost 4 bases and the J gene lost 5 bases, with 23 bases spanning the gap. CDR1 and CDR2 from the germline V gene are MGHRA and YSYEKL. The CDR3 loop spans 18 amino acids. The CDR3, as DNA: TGCGCCAGCAGCCTATCCGGTGGAAGGGTCCGGGGGACCGGGGAGCTGTTTTTT. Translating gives CASSLSGGRVRGTGELFF.

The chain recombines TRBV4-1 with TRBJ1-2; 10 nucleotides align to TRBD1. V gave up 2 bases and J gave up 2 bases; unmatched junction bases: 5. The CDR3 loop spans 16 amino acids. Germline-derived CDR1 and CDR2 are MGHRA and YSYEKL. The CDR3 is CASSQPKGQGNYGYTF. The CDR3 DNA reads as TGCGCCAGCAGCCAACCTAAGGGACAGGGGAACTATGGCTACACCTTC.

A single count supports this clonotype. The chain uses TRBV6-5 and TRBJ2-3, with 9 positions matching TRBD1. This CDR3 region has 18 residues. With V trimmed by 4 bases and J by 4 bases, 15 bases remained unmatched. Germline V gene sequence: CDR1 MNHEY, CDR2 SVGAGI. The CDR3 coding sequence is TGTGCCAGCAGTTGCTCGGGGTACAGGGGGCGCCTTGCAGATACGCAGTATTTT. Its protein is CASSCSGYRGRLADTQYF.

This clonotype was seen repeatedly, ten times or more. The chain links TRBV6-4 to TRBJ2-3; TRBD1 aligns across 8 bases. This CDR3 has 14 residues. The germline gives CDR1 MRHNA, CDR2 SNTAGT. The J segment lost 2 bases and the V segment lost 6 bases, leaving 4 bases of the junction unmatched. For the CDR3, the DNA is TGTGCCAGCAGGCGACAGGGGTACACAGATACGCAGTATTTT. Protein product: CASRRQGYTDTQYF.